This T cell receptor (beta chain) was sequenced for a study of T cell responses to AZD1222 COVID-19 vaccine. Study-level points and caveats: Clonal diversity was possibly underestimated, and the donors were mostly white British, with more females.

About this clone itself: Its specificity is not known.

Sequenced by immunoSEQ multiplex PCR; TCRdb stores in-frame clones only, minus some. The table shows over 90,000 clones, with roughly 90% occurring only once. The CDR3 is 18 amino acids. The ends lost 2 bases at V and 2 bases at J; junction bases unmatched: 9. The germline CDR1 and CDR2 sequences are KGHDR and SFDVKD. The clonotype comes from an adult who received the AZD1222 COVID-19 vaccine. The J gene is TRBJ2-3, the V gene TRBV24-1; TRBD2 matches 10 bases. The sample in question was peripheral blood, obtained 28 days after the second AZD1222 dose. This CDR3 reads CATSDSPAGGRSTDTQYF. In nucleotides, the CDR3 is TGTGCCACCAGTGATTCCCCAGCGGGGGGGCGGTCCACAGATACGCAGTATTTT.